Following are 31 T cell receptor beta chains from one sample sequenced in a study of blood T cells in healthy people across ages. Together with a sample-barcoded 5' primer, a J-beta primer mix was included in a second PCR lasting about 7 to 12 cycles. From the 5' RACE reads, TCRdb called clonotypes with MiXCR, one entry per CDR3 protein. Among over 950,000 distinct CDR3 sequences listed, roughly 51% were seen once. Sequencing was done on a sample of blood. These receptors were taken from a woman between 55 and 75 years old in good health.

As to this clonotype: The junction and the germline gene differ at one end; a read error may be behind it. The chain is built from TRBV6-2 or TRBV6-3 and TRBJ2-1, with D perhaps matching TRBD1 (5 bases). Germline CDR1 and CDR2: MNHEY and SVGEGT. The CDR3 spans 13 residues. For the CDR3, the DNA is TGTGCTGGGGCAAGAAGCTCCTGCAATGAGCAGTTCTTC. It encodes CAGARSSCNEQFF.

This clonotype was seen only a few times. This sequence joins TRBV5-6 and TRBJ2-5; 7 bases line up with TRBD2. V lost 5 bases and J lost 5; bases outside the gene matches: 12. Germline V gene sequence: CDR1 SGHDT, CDR2 YYEEEE. The CDR3 totals 15 residues. The CDR3 loop is CASRVGRASGETQYF. CDR3 in DNA: TGTGCCAGCAGAGTTGGGAGGGCCTCCGGGGAGACCCAGTACTTC.

This clonotype was recorded many times. V gene TRBV4-3 combines with J gene TRBJ2-6, with D perhaps assigned TRBD1 or TRBD2 (5 bases each). The CDR3 covers 15 residues. The germline V gene encodes CDR1 LGHNA and CDR2 YSLEER. Trimming pared 1 base from V and 1 base from J, leaving 5 bases between. The CDR3 DNA sequence: TGCGCCAGCAGCCAAGGGGGGTCTGGGGCCAACGTCCTGACTTTC. It specifies CASSQGGSGANVLTF.

This clonotype turned up a few times. The chain recombines TRBV5-1 with TRBJ2-6; D not certain. This CDR3 is 17 amino acids long. Germline V CDR1 and CDR2: SGHRS, YFSETQ. V lost 5 bases to trimming and J lost 0 bases, with 15 bases between them. The CDR3 DNA reads as TGCGCCAGCAGATCACGGTTAGTTAGCTCTGGGGCCAACGTCCTGACTTTC. Protein: CASRSRLVSSGANVLTF.

This clonotype was seen at least ten times. A read error may account for a junction end that differs from germline. The chain links TRBV5-1 to TRBJ1-2, with 8 positions matching TRBD1. The germline gives CDR1 SGHRS, CDR2 YFSETQ. The CDR3 loop spans 16 amino acids. The CDR3 reads CASTLESQGAIYGYTF. CDR3 bases: TGCGCCAGCACCTTGGAGTCCCAGGGGGCAATCTATGGCTACACCTTC.

The genes are TRBV14 and TRBJ2-3, with D unresolved. Germline V CDR1 and CDR2: SGHDN, FVKESK. Trimming took 3 bases from V and 10 from J, leaving 11 bases between them. The CDR3 sequence is 12 residues long. For the CDR3, the DNA is TGTGCCAGCAGCCAGAGAGGCAGATCGCAGTATTTT. It specifies CASSQRGRSQYF.

About this clonotype itself: This may stem from a read error, because a much larger clone lies one nucleotide away. This chain joins TRBV29-1 and TRBJ2-3, with 9 bases that match TRBD1. Germline lookup yields CDR1 SQVTM and CDR2 ANQGSEA. This CDR3 has 13 amino acids. DNA for the CDR3: TGCAGCGTTACAGGGGGCATCACAGGTACGCAGTATTTT. It codes for CSVTGGITGTQYF.

This clonotype was seen once. J is TRBJ2-7 and V is TRBV29-1; D might be TRBD2 (6 bases). CDR1 is SQVTM, CDR2 ANQGSEA, per germline. The CDR3 covers 13 residues. Trimming shortened V by 0 bases and J by 6 bases, and 12 bases separated the two germline ends. The CDR3 sequence: CSVEEVWGGEQYF. The CDR3 nucleotides are TGCAGCGTTGAAGAGGTGTGGGGAGGCGAGCAGTACTTC.

The rearrangement uses TRBV14 and TRBJ1-1; D remains unclear. The CDR3 runs to 14 residues. The germline CDR1 and CDR2 sequences are SGHDN and FVKESK. Trimming shortened V by 4 bases and J by 6 bases, and 15 bases separated the two germline ends. The CDR3 region is CASSLRTGRSEAFF. CDR3 DNA: TGTGCCAGCAGCCTCAGGACGGGCAGGTCTGAAGCTTTCTTT.

Only one count was recorded for this clonotype. Here the CDR3 DNA reads TGTGCCAGCTTACCGACCAGGGAGACCCAGTACTTC. Translating it yields CASLPTRETQYF. The chain couples TRBV18 to TRBJ2-5, with no clear D. Germline V gives CDR1 KGHSH, CDR2 LQKENI. The CDR3 consists of 12 residues. The germline V and J ends were trimmed by 7 bases and 5 bases, with 11 bases remaining between them.

This sequence joins TRBV20-1 and TRBJ1-6; a weak D match, TRBD1 (5 bases). The CDR3 has 14 amino acids. Trimming pared 5 bases from V and 8 bases from J, leaving 16 bases between. CDR1 is DFQATT and CDR2 is SNEGSKA in the germline V gene (reference sequence). The CDR3 coding sequence is TGCAGTGCTCGGGGGGGGGAAAGAGATTCACCCCTCCACTTT. This gives the protein CSARGGERDSPLHF.

The chain uses TRBV28 and TRBJ2-7; 10 nucleotides align to TRBD1. The germline V gene has CDR1 MDHEN and CDR2 SYDVKM. After removal of 7 bases from V and 1 base from J, the junction contained 4 bases not matched to a gene. The CDR3 loop spans 14 amino acids. The CDR3 sequence is CASNTDRGSYEQYF. The DNA of the CDR3 is TGTGCCAGCAATACGGACAGGGGGTCCTACGAGCAGTACTTC.

The chain uses TRBV27 and TRBJ1-3; maybe TRBD1 (5 bases). Germline V gene lookup returns CDR1 MNHEY and CDR2 SMNVEV (reference sequence). Trimming stripped 8 bases from V and 1 base from J, with 9 bases between. The CDR3 has 13 residues. The CDR3 DNA follows: TGTGCCAGCGGGACCCTTTCTGGAAACACCATATATTTT. Protein product: CASGTLSGNTIYF.

This clonotype was seen more than once but under ten times. This rearrangement joins TRBV29-1 to TRBJ2-3; D is unclear. V lost 7 bases to trimming and J lost 3 bases, with 17 bases between them. The V gene's germline CDR1 is SQVTM and CDR2 ANQGSEA. The CDR3 has 14 residues. The CDR3, as DNA: TGCAGCGCTGGGGTCACCCTCGGGACAGATACGCAGTATTTT. Translation: CSAGVTLGTDTQYF.

The sample holds one count of this clonotype. The CDR3 nucleotides are TGTGCCAGCAGCTTAAGGCATACTACCCCCCTTGGAGAGACCCAGTACTTC. Translated, it gives CASSLRHTTPLGETQYF. J is TRBJ2-5 and V is TRBV7-2, with no clear D. The germline V and J ends were trimmed by 2 bases and 4 bases, with 20 bases remaining between them. Germline values: CDR1 SGHTA, CDR2 FQGNSA. CDR3 length: 17 residues.

The gene calls are TRBV4-3 and TRBJ2-4; 12 nucleotides line up with TRBD2. The better agreement between TRBJ2-7 and the DNA end casts doubt on the J call. The germline V gene has CDR1 LGHNA and CDR2 YSLEER. The CDR3 runs 15 residues. The CDR3 sequence is CASSQDRLAGDEQYF. The CDR3 DNA reads TGCGCCAGCAGCCAAGATCGACTAGCGGGAGACGAGCAGTACTTC.

This clonotype was recorded a few times. The chain links TRBV5-1 to TRBJ2-1, with D perhaps matching TRBD2 (6 bases). The CDR3 consists of 13 residues. Germline assignment: CDR1 SGHRS and CDR2 YFSETQ. V shed 4 bases and J shed 10 bases, with 15 bases lying between them. The CDR3 sequence is CASSVWYLAEQFF. CDR3 in DNA: TGCGCCAGCAGCGTGTGGTACCTAGCGGAGCAGTTCTTC.

This chain connects TRBV7-9 to TRBJ1-1; D gene uncertain. Trimming took 2 bases from V and 2 from J, leaving 9 bases between them. The germline gives CDR1 SEHNR, CDR2 FQNEAQ (reference sequence). This CDR3 has 14 amino acids. The CDR3 DNA follows: TGTGCCAGCAGCTTACCCCCGGGTAACACTGAAGCTTTCTTT. Protein: CASSLPPGNTEAFF. Looking up the rest from reference TRBV7-9 and TRBJ1-1 gives the full variable domain: DTGVSQNPRHKITKRGQNVTFRCDPISEHNRLYWYRQTLGQGPEFLTYFQNEAQLEKSRLLSDRFSAERPKGSFSTLEIQRTEQGDSAMYLCASSLPPGNTEAFFGQGTRLTVV.

This chain connects TRBV20-1 to TRBJ2-1; TRBD2 agrees at 9 bases. From germline, CDR1 is DFQATT and CDR2 SNEGSKA (reference sequence). The CDR3 is 16 amino acids. In nucleotides, the CDR3 is TGCGCTAGCATCCGCGTAGCGGGAGTCATATACAATGAGCAGTTCTTC. It specifies CASIRVAGVIYNEQFF.

The chain combines TRBV21-1 with TRBJ1-2. TRBV21-1 is described as a pseudogene. The CDR3 spans 12 residues. This chain's CDR3 is CASSGISYGYTF. CDR3 coding DNA: TGTGCCAGCAGCGGAATTTCCTATGGCTACACCTTC.

A word on this clonotype: A much more abundant neighbour one base away suggests this may be a read error. This chain joins TRBV6-2 or TRBV6-3 and TRBJ2-7; 10 nucleotides agree with TRBD2. Germline lookup yields CDR1 MNHEY and CDR2 SVGEGT. CDR3 size: 17 residues. CDR3 sequence reads: CASSYSQGTSENYKQYF. CDR3 DNA: TGTGCCAGCAGTTACTCTCAGGGGACTAGCGAGAACTACAAGCAGTACTTC.

This clonotype has a handful of counts. The chain uses TRBV15 and TRBJ1-1; no reliable D call. The germline gives CDR1 LNHNV, CDR2 YYDKDF (reference sequence). The CDR3 sequence is 12 residues long. Between the trimmed V and J ends, which lost 0 bases and 10 bases, there was a span of 9 bases. The CDR3 coding sequence is TGTGCCACCAGCAGAGATCGGGTTTCAGCTTTCTTT. Translating gives CATSRDRVSAFF. Drawing the rest from reference TRBV15 and TRBJ1-1, the complete variable domain is DAMVIQNPRYQVTQFGKPVTLSCSQTLNHNVMYWYQQKSSQAPKLLFHYYDKDFNNEADTPDNFQSRRPNTSFCFLDIRSPGLGDTAMYLCATSRDRVSAFFGQGTRLTVV.

The rearrangement uses TRBV7-2 and TRBJ2-7, with D possibly TRBD2 on 6 matching bases. The CDR3 contains 14 residues. Germline values: CDR1 SGHTA, CDR2 FQGNSA. V shed 3 bases and J shed 4 bases, with 13 bases lying between them. The CDR3 spells CASSFGGGEYEQYF. CDR3 DNA: TGTGCCAGCAGCTTTGGCGGAGGGGAGTACGAGCAGTACTTC.

This chain uses TRBV29-1 with TRBJ1-1; D is possibly TRBD1 (6 bases). Germline V CDR1 and CDR2: SQVTM, ANQGSEA. V was pared by 6 bases and J by 4 bases, with 12 bases between. The CDR3 consists of 12 residues. In DNA, the CDR3 is TGCAGCGTGCTCAGGGGATTCACTGAAGCTTTCTTT. This codes for CSVLRGFTEAFF.

The gene calls are TRBV28 and TRBJ2-7, with 10 nucleotides matching TRBD2. The germline V gene encodes CDR1 MDHEN and CDR2 SYDVKM. Losses at the gene ends were 3 bases for V and 5 bases for J; bases not matched to a gene: 13. This CDR3 is 17 amino acids long. The CDR3 bases are TGTGCCAGCAGTTTGGCGAGGAGCGGGAGGGCCAAGAACGAGCAGTACTTC. It is translated as CASSLARSGRAKNEQYF. The full variable domain, its missing parts supplied by reference TRBV28 and TRBJ2-7, is DVKVTQSSRYLVKRTGEKVFLECVQDMDHENMFWYRQDPGLGLRLIYFSYDVKMKEKGDIPEGYSVSREKKERFSLILESASTNQTSMYLCASSLARSGRAKNEQYFGPGTRLTVT.

This clonotype has a single count. The V gene is TRBV20-1, the J gene TRBJ2-3, with no clear D. This CDR3 comprises 12 residues. From germline, CDR1 is DFQATT and CDR2 SNEGSKA (reference sequence). Trimming left V 0 bases short and J 6 bases short, with 7 bases between. Here the CDR3 reads CSARDRVDTQYF. The CDR3 coding sequence is TGCAGTGCTAGAGATCGCGTTGATACGCAGTATTTT.

The chain couples TRBV20-1 to TRBJ1-1; TRBD1 aligns across 7 bases. This CDR3 region has 16 residues. CDR1 is DFQATT, CDR2 SNEGSKA, per germline (reference sequence). V lost 5 bases, J lost 0 bases, and 12 bases stayed unmatched. CDR3 nucleotides: TGCAGTGCTCCCGTATCGAAGGGGGCGGTGAACACTGAAGCTTTCTTT. This gives the protein CSAPVSKGAVNTEAFF.

V is TRBV24-1 and J is TRBJ2-3; weak D call: TRBD2 (6 bases). The CDR3 contains 12 residues. Germline CDR1 is KGHDR and CDR2 is SFDVKD. Trimming removed 7 bases from V and 7 bases from J, with 11 bases in between. The CDR3 DNA follows: TGTGCCACCAGCCCGGAGGGAAATACGCAGTATTTT. It specifies CATSPEGNTQYF.

This clonotype was counted a few times. This chain connects TRBV5-5 to TRBJ1-5; TRBD1 is a possible D gene (5 bases). Trimming took off 3 bases at V and 6 bases at J, with 7 bases between the two ends. There are 12 residues in the CDR3. Per the germline V gene, CDR1 is SGHKS and CDR2 is YYEKEE (reference sequence). The CDR3 bases are TGTGCCAGCAGCTCAGGGCTTCAGCCCCAGCATTTT. The encoded protein is CASSSGLQPQHF.

This rearrangement joins TRBV3-1 to TRBJ1-2; possible D gene TRBD1, 6 bases. Trimming cost V 4 bases and J 4 bases, with 16 bases left between them. CDR1 and CDR2 (germline): LGHDT, YNNKEL (reference sequence). The CDR3 has 15 amino acids. The CDR3 is CASSPPQGFSYGYTF. CDR3 sequence (DNA): TGTGCCAGCAGCCCTCCACAGGGATTTTCCTATGGCTACACCTTC.

This clonotype was picked up a small number of times. The chain links TRBV20-1 to TRBJ2-7; tentative D call: TRBD1 (6 bases). CDR1 is DFQATT, CDR2 SNEGSKA, per germline (reference sequence). The CDR3 loop spans 14 amino acids. The V gene lost 1 base and the J gene lost 6 bases, with 16 bases spanning the gap. CDR3 sequence: CSARGQAHWSEQYF. The CDR3 DNA follows: TGCAGTGCTAGAGGACAGGCCCACTGGTCCGAGCAGTACTTC.